This is a list of T cell receptor beta chains from one sample in a study of T cell changes during pregnancy in multiple sclerosis. The assay was immunoSEQ multiplex PCR, and TCRdb's table has in-frame clones only and misses some. The sample contains approximately 46,000 clones, approximately 90% of which appear only once. The input for sequencing was CD4+ T cells from peripheral blood mononuclear cells, taken after pregnancy. Receptor source: a female donor with multiple sclerosis, enrolled in a pregnancy study. The CDR3 runs from the conserved cysteine through the conserved F or W. The order of the fields is V gene, clone size, D gene, J gene, CDR3 DNA, CDR3 protein. The D gene is left open where the match is weak. Some rows mark clone size as missing; the rest say once, few, many or name a class of expanded clone.

v_gene: TRBV2
abundance: NA
d_gene: NA
j_gene: TRBJ2-5
CDR3nt: TGTGCCAGCAGGGCCCAAGAGACCCAGTACTTC
CDR3aa: CASRAQETQYF

v_gene: TRBV6-1
abundance: few
d_gene: TRBD2
j_gene: TRBJ2-1
CDR3nt: TGTGCCAGCAGTGAGGGGAGGGAAATCCCGGGTGAGCAGTTCTTC
CDR3aa: CASSEGREIPGEQFF

v_gene: TRBV25-1
abundance: NA
d_gene: TRBD2
j_gene: TRBJ2-3
CDR3nt: TGTGCCAGCAGTCCCCGGACTAGCGGGAACACAGATACGCAGTATTTT
CDR3aa: CASSPRTSGNTDTQYF

v_gene: TRBV5-1
abundance: few
d_gene: TRBD1
j_gene: TRBJ2-3
CDR3nt: TGCGCCAGCAGCCCAGGACAGGGGGCAACAGATACGCAGTATTTT
CDR3aa: CASSPGQGATDTQYF

v_gene: TRBV30
abundance: NA
d_gene: TRBD1
j_gene: TRBJ1-2
CDR3nt: TGTGCCTGGACACAGGGGGCGAGCGGCTACACCTTC
CDR3aa: CAWTQGASGYTF

v_gene: TRBV5-4
abundance: NA
d_gene: TRBD1
j_gene: TRBJ1-1
CDR3nt: TGTGCCAGCAGCAGAGGGGGACAGAGAAAGAACACTGAAGCTTTCTTT
CDR3aa: CASSRGGQRKNTEAFF

v_gene: TRBV11-2
abundance: NA
d_gene: TRBD2
j_gene: TRBJ2-2
CDR3nt: TGTGCCAGCAGACGAATAGCGGGAGGGAGCACCGGGGAGCTGTTTTTT
CDR3aa: CASRRIAGGSTGELFF

v_gene: TRBV7-9
abundance: NA
d_gene: NA
j_gene: TRBJ2-5
CDR3nt: TGTGCCAGCAGCTTAACCCGGGAGCAAGAGACCCAGTACTTC
CDR3aa: CASSLTREQETQYF

v_gene: TRBV7-2
abundance: few
d_gene: NA
j_gene: TRBJ1-1
CDR3nt: TGTGCCAGCAGGTTTACAGGGTTAACTGAAGCTTTCTTT
CDR3aa: CASRFTGLTEAFF

v_gene: TRBV7-9
abundance: NA
d_gene: TRBD1
j_gene: TRBJ1-2
CDR3nt: TGTGCCAGCAGCAACCCCCCCCGGGACAGATCTAACTATGGCTACACCTTC
CDR3aa: CASSNPPRDRSNYGYTF

v_gene: TRBV5-4
abundance: once
d_gene: NA
j_gene: TRBJ2-6
CDR3nt: TGTGCCAGCACGCCCGGGGGACAGCGAGCGTCTGGGGCCAACGTCCTGACTTTC
CDR3aa: CASTPGGQRASGANVLTF

v_gene: TRBV27
abundance: NA
d_gene: TRBD1
j_gene: TRBJ2-7
CDR3nt: TGTGCCAGCACTTCGTACAGGGGGCGCGACGAGCAGTACTTC
CDR3aa: CASTSYRGRDEQYF

v_gene: TRBV4-3
abundance: once
d_gene: TRBD2
j_gene: TRBJ2-7
CDR3nt: TGCGCCAGCAGCCAAGATAAGGGAGGGTGGGCCTCATTATACGAGCAGTACTTC
CDR3aa: CASSQDKGGWASLYEQYF

v_gene: TRBV5-1
abundance: NA
d_gene: TRBD1
j_gene: TRBJ1-1
CDR3nt: TGCGCCAGCAACTCCCGAGAAATACAGGGGGGGACTGAAGCTTTCTTT
CDR3aa: CASNSREIQGGTEAFF

v_gene: TRBV7-9
abundance: NA
d_gene: NA
j_gene: TRBJ2-1
CDR3nt: TGTGCCAGCAGCCTGGGGGGGCTCAATGAGCAGTTCTTC
CDR3aa: CASSLGGLNEQFF

v_gene: TRBV27
abundance: NA
d_gene: NA
j_gene: TRBJ1-5
CDR3nt: TGTGCCAGCAGTTTAGGGGGCTATCAGCCCCAGCATTTT
CDR3aa: CASSLGGYQPQHF

v_gene: TRBV28
abundance: NA
d_gene: TRBD2
j_gene: TRBJ2-7
CDR3nt: TGTGCCAGCAGTTTACCCGGACTAGGAGAGCAGTACTTC
CDR3aa: CASSLPGLGEQYF

v_gene: TRBV7-7
abundance: NA
d_gene: TRBD1
j_gene: TRBJ2-1
CDR3nt: TGTGCCAGCAGCCGGGACAGCTACAATGAGCAGTTCTTC
CDR3aa: CASSRDSYNEQFF

v_gene: TRBV9
abundance: NA
d_gene: TRBD1
j_gene: TRBJ2-3
CDR3nt: TGTGCCAGCAGCGTAAACCCAGGGGGTTCAGATACGCAGTATTTT
CDR3aa: CASSVNPGGSDTQYF

v_gene: TRBV9
abundance: NA
d_gene: TRBD1
j_gene: TRBJ1-2
CDR3nt: TGTGCCAGCAGCGCGAACTCCGGGACAGGGAAGAACTATGGCTACACCTTC
CDR3aa: CASSANSGTGKNYGYTF

v_gene: TRBV28
abundance: NA
d_gene: NA
j_gene: TRBJ2-3
CDR3nt: TGTGCCAGCAGTTTATGGGGAGCGGTGAAGCGCACAGATACGCAGTATTTT
CDR3aa: CASSLWGAVKRTDTQYF

v_gene: TRBV19
abundance: NA
d_gene: NA
j_gene: TRBJ2-2
CDR3nt: TGTGCCAGTAGTCCGAGACCTAGAAGTGTTGCCGGGGAGCTGTTTTTT
CDR3aa: CASSPRPRSVAGELFF

v_gene: TRBV11-2
abundance: once
d_gene: NA
j_gene: TRBJ2-3
CDR3nt: TGTGCCAGCGGGAGTAGCACAGATACGCAGTATTTT
CDR3aa: CASGSSTDTQYF

v_gene: TRBV2
abundance: once
d_gene: NA
j_gene: TRBJ1-1
CDR3nt: TGTGCCAGCGGTGAAGAAGGGACAACTGAAGCTTTCTTT
CDR3aa: CASGEEGTTEAFF

v_gene: TRBV7-2
abundance: NA
d_gene: NA
j_gene: TRBJ2-2
CDR3nt: TGTGCCAGCAGCCAGAGACAGTCCACCGGGGAGCTGTTTTTT
CDR3aa: CASSQRQSTGELFF

v_gene: TRBV7-2
abundance: NA
d_gene: NA
j_gene: TRBJ2-5
CDR3nt: TGTGCCAGCAGCTCTATCGGAGAGACCCAGTACTTC
CDR3aa: CASSSIGETQYF